This TCR beta chain was sequenced for a study of healthy donors' naive CD4 and CD8 T cells. Study summary: Donors, half of them female, were 20-25, 40-50 or 60-70 years old. For TCR alpha, new primers spanned all functional IMGT alpha genes.

TCR libraries were built from 450 to 650 ng of total RNA by linear amplification. Study processing details: Sequencing covered 78,498 rearranged alpha-chain transcripts across 5 healthy donors. A single record per CDR3 protein comes from TCRdb applying MiXCR to the reads. TCRdb assigned the V and J calls; the authors' analysis was not used. Found here are about 180,000 distinct CDR3 sequences, 65% to 75% of them singletons; the top ten hold about 2.3%. The receptor's source is a pool of human donors in good health; the sample pools cells from several healthy donors. The sequencing input was naive CD4+ and CD8+ T cells sorted from blood, pooled from several donors.

CDR3 region: CSVGQNGNTIYF. The CDR3 DNA reads as TGCAGCGTTGGACAGAATGGAAACACCATATATTTT. V usage is TRBV29-1 and J usage is TRBJ1-3, with D tentatively TRBD1 (5 bases). The V and J ends lost 4 bases and 3 bases respectively, with 7 bases between them. Germline V gene data show CDR1 as SQVTM and CDR2 as ANQGSEA. The CDR3 is made up of 12 amino acids.